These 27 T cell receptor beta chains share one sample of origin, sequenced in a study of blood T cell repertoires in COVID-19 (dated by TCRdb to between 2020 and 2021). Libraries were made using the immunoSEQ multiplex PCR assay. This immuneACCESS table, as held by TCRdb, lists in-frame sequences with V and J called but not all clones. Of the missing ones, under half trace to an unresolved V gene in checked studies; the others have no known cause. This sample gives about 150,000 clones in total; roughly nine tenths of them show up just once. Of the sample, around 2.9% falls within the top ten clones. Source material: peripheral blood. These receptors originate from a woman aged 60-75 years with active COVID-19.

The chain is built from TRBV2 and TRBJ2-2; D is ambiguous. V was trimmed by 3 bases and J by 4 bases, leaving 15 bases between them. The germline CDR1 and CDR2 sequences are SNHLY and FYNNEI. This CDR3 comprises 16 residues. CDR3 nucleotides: TGTGCCAGCAGTGAGCCCCCTGGCGGAATCACCGGGGAGCTGTTTTTT. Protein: CASSEPPGGITGELFF.

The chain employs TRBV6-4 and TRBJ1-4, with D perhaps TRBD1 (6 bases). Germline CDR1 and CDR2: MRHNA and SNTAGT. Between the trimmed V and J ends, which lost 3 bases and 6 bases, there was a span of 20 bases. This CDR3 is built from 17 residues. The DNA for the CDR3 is TGTGCCAGCAGTGATCCCCATAACAGGGCGGGCGATGAAAAACTGTTTTTT. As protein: CASSDPHNRAGDEKLFF.

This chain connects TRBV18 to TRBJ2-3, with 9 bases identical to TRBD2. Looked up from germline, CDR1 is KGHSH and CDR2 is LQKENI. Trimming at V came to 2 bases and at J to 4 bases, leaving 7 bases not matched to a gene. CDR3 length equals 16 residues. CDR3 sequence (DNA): TGTGCCAGCTCACCAAGTATAGCGGGAGTATCAGATACGCAGTATTTT. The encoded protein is CASSPSIAGVSDTQYF.

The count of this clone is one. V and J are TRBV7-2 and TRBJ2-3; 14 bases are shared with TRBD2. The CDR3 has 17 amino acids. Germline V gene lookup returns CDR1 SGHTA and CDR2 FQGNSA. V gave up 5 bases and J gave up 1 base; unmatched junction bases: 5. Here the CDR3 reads CASSPRLAGGRTDTQYF. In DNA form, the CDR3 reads TGTGCCAGCAGCCCCCGACTAGCGGGAGGGCGCACAGATACGCAGTATTTT. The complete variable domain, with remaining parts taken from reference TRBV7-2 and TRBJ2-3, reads GAGVSQSPSNKVTEKGKDVELRCDPISGHTALYWYRQSLGQGLEFLIYFQGNSAPDKSGLPSDRFSAERTGGSVSTLTIQRTQQEDSAVYLCASSPRLAGGRTDTQYFGPGTRLTVL.

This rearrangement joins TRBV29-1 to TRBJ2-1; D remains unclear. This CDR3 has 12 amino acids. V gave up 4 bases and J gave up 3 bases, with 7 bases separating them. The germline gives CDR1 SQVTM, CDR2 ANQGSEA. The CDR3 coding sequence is TGCAGCGTTGTCAGTTTCTACAATGAGCAGTTCTTC. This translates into CSVVSFYNEQFF.

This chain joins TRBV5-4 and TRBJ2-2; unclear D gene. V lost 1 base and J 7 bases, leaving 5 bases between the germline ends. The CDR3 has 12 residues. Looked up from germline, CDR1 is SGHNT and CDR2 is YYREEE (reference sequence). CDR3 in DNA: TGTGCCAGCAGCTTGTACGGCGGGGAGCTGTTTTTT. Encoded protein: CASSLYGGELFF.

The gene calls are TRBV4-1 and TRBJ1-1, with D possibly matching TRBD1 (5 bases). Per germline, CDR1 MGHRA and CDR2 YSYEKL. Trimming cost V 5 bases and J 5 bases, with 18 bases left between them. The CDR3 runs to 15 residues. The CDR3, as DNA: TGCGCCAGCAGCAGTAACAAAGCAGGGCGTACTGAAGCTTTCTTT. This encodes CASSSNKAGRTEAFF.

The CDR3 nucleotides read TGCGCCAGCAGCCCAAGGACAGGGAATCAGCCCCAGCATTTT. Protein sequence: CASSPRTGNQPQHF. This chain links TRBV4-1 with TRBJ1-5, with 8 bases matching TRBD1. There are 14 residues in the CDR3. V dropped 4 bases and J dropped 4; count of bases not matched to a gene: 3. Germline V lookup: CDR1 MGHRA, CDR2 YSYEKL.

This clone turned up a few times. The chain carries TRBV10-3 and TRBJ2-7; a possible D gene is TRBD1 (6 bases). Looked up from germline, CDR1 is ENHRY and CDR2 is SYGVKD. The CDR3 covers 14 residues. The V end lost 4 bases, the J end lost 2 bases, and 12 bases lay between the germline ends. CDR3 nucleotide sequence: TGTGCCATCAGTGGTGACAGGTTAACCTACGAGCAGTACTTC. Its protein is CAISGDRLTYEQYF.

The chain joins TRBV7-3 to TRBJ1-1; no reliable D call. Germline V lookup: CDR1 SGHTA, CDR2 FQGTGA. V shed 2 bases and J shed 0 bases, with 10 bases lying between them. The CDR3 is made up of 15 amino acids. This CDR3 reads CASSLSAGMNTEAFF. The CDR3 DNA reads TGTGCCAGCAGCTTATCGGCAGGCATGAACACTGAAGCTTTCTTT.

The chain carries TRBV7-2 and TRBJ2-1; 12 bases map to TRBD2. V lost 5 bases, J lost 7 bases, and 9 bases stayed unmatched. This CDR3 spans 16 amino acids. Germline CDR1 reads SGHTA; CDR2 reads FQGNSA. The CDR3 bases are TGTGCCAGCAGCCTATCTAGCGGGAGGGCTCAGAATGAGCAGTTCTTC. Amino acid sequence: CASSLSSGRAQNEQFF.

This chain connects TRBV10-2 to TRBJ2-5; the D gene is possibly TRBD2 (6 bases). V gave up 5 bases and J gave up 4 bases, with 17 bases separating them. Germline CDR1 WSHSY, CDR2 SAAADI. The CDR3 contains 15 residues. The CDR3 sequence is CASSWAVRRGETQYF. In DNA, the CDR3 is TGCGCCAGCAGTTGGGCCGTAAGGCGGGGAGAGACCCAGTACTTC.

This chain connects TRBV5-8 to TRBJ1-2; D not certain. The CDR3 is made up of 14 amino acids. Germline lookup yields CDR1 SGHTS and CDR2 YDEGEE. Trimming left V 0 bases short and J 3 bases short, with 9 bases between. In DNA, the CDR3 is TGTGCCAGCAGCTTGGTTGTCACAGACTATGGCTACACCTTC. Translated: CASSLVVTDYGYTF.

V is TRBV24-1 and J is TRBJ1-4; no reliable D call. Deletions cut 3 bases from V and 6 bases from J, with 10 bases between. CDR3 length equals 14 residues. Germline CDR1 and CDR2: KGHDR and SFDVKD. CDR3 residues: CATSDPRRDEKLFF. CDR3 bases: TGTGCCACCAGTGATCCCCGTCGGGATGAAAAACTGTTTTTT.

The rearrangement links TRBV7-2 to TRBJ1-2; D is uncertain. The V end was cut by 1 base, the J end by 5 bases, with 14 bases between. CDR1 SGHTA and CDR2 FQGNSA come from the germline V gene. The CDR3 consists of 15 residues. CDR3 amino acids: CASSLEHSRSYGYTF. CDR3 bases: TGTGCCAGCAGCTTAGAACACAGTAGGTCATATGGCTACACCTTC.

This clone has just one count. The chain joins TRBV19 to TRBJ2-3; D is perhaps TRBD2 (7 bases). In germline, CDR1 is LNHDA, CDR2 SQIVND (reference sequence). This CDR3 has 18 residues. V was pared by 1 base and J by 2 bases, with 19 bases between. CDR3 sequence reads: CASSIGRRGQSLTDTQYF. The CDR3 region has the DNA TGTGCCAGTAGTATAGGGCGGCGGGGGCAGTCCCTCACAGATACGCAGTATTTT.

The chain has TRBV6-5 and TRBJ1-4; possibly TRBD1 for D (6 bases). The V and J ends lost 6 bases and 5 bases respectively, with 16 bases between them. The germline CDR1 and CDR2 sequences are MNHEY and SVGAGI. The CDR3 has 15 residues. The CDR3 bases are TGTGCCAGCAGCGGAAGGAGTACAGGGAATGAAAAACTGTTTTTT. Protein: CASSGRSTGNEKLFF.

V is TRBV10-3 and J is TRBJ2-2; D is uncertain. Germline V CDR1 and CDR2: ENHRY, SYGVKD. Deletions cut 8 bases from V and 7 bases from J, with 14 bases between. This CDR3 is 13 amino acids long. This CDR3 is CAISSIERGELFF. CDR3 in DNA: TGTGCCATCTCATCTATCGAACGCGGGGAGCTGTTTTTT.

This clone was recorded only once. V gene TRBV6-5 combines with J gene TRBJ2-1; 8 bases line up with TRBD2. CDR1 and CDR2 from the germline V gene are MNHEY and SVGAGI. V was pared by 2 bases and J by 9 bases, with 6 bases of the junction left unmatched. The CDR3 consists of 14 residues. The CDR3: CASSYAGLGVEQFF. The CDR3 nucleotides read TGTGCCAGCAGTTACGCGGGACTAGGGGTTGAGCAGTTCTTC.

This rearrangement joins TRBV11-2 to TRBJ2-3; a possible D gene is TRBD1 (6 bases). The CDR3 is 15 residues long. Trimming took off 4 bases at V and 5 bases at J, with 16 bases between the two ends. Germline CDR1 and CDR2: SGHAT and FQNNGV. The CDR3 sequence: CASSSLSRGGDTQYF. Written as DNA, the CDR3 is TGTGCCAGCAGCTCCCTTAGCCGAGGGGGAGATACGCAGTATTTT.

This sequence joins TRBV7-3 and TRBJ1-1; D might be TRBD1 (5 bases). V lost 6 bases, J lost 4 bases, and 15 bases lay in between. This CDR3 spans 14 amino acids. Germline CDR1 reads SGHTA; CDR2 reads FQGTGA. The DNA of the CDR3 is TGTGCCAGCAGTCCACGGGCCGGGGGCACTGAAGCTTTCTTT. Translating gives CASSPRAGGTEAFF. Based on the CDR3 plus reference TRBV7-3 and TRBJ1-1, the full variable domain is GAGVSQTPSNKVTEKGKYVELRCDPISGHTALYWYRQSLGQGPEFLIYFQGTGAADDSGLPNDRFFAVRPEGSVSTLKIQRTERGDSAVYLCASSPRAGGTEAFFGQGTRLTVV.

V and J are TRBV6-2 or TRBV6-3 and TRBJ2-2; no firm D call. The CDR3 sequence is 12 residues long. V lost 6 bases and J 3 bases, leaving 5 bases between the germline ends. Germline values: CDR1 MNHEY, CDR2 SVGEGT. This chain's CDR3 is CASSGDTGELFF. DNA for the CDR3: TGTGCCAGCAGCGGAGACACCGGGGAGCTGTTTTTT.

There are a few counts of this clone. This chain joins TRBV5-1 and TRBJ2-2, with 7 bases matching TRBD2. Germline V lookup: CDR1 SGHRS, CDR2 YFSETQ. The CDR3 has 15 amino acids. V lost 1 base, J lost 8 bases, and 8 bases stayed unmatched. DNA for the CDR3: TGCGCCAGCAGCTTGCGCCTCTCAGCGGGAGGGGAGCTGTTTTTT. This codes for CASSLRLSAGGELFF.

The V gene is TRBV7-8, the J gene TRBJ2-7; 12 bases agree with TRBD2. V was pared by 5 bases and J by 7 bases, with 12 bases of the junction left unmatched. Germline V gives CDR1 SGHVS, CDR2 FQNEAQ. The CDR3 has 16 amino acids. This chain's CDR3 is CASSPGLAGRVGEQYF. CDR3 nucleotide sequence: TGTGCCAGCAGCCCGGGACTAGCGGGCAGGGTGGGGGAGCAGTACTTC.

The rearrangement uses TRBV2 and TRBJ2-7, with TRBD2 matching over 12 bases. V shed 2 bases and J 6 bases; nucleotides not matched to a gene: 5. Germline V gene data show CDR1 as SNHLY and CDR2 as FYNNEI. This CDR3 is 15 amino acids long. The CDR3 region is CASSESMGLAGEQYF. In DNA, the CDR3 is TGTGCCAGCAGTGAAAGTATGGGACTAGCGGGCGAGCAGTACTTC.

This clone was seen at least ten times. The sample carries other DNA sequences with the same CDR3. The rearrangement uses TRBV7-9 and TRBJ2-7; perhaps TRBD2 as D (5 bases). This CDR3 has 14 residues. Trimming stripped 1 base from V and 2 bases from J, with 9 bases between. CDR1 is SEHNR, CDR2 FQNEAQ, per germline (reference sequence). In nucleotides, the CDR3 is TGTGCCAGCAGCTTAGGAGGTAGCGCCTACGAGCAGTACTTC. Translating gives CASSLGGSAYEQYF.

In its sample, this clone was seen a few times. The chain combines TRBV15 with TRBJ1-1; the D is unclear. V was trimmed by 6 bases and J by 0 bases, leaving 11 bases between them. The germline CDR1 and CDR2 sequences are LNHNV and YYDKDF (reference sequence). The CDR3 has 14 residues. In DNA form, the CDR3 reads TGTGCCACCAGGGTGAAACAGCTGAACACTGAAGCTTTCTTT. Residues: CATRVKQLNTEAFF.